Listed below are T cell receptor beta chains from one sample, sequenced in a study of post-analysis software for immune sequencing data. TCRdb redid the calling of the PCR reads with MiXCR, one entry per CDR3 protein. Here the sample spans roughly 580,000 distinct CDR3 sequences, roughly 46% being singletons. The sample consisted of blood. The origin of the receptors is a girl between 10 and 17 years old with multiple sclerosis. CDR3s include the opening cysteine and the closing phenylalanine or tryptophan. A D gene is named only where the DNA matches it firmly. The listing skips clone size in some rows; elsewhere it reads once, few, many or a size class.

abundance	v_gene	j_gene	d_gene	CDR3nt	CDR3aa
-	TRBV29-1	TRBJ1-6	TRBD1	TGCAGCGTTAAATACGGGACAGAGCTTTCACCCCTCCACTTT	CSVKYGTELSPLHF
-	TRBV7-9	TRBJ2-7	-	TGTGCCAGCAGCTTAGGGAGGGACGGCGGATTCTACGAGCAGTACTTC	CASSLGRDGGFYEQYF
-	TRBV6-1	TRBJ1-5	-	TGTGCCAGCAGACCCCCGTTGCAGCCCCAGCATTTT	CASRPPLQPQHF
-	TRBV29-1	TRBJ2-5	-	TGCAGCGTCCCCACGGACTACGAAGATACCCAGTACTTC	CSVPTDYEDTQYF
-	TRBV4-1	TRBJ1-5	-	TGCGCCAGCAGCGACAGATGGGGGGCAAGCAATCAGCCCCAGCATTTT	CASSDRWGASNQPQHF
few	TRBV7-2	TRBJ1-2	TRBD1	TGTGCCAGCAGCCCCAGGACAGGGGCTGACTATGGCTACACCTTC	CASSPRTGADYGYTF
few	TRBV5-1	TRBJ2-5	TRBD1	TGCGCCAGCACCCCGACAGGGGACCAAGAGACCCAGTACTTC	CASTPTGDQETQYF
few	TRBV5-1	TRBJ2-6	-	TGCGCCAGCAGCCAATCAGGTATTGGGGCCAACGTCCTGACTTTC	CASSQSGIGANVLTF
few	TRBV29-1	TRBJ2-3	-	TGCAGCGTTGATTTAGCGACAGATACGCAGTATTTT	CSVDLATDTQYF
-	TRBV5-1	TRBJ2-1	-	TGCGCCAGCAGCCTGGAAGTGGAGCAGTTCTTC	CASSLEVEQFF